These 25 T cell receptor beta chains came from one sample sequenced in a study of blood T cell repertoires in COVID-19. TCRdb keeps only in-frame clones here, not all; method: immunoSEQ multiplex PCR. Among about 270,000 clones listed, more than 75% were seen once. The sequenced sample consisted of PBMCs or T cells enriched from blood (not recorded which). The receptors derive from a woman in her sixties in a cohort exposed to, infected with or recovered from COVID-19 (not recorded which).

The genes are TRBV18 and TRBJ2-3; D possibly corresponds to TRBD1 (6 bases). V dropped 2 bases and J dropped 2 bases, with 14 bases sitting between them. Germline CDR1 and CDR2: KGHSH and LQKENI. The CDR3 extends over 16 amino acids. The DNA of the CDR3 is TGTGCCAGCTCACCAAGTAGGGGGAGACACACAGATACGCAGTATTTT. This translates into CASSPSRGRHTDTQYF.

V and J are TRBV10-1 and TRBJ1-1; D uncertain. The germline CDR1 and CDR2 sequences are WNHNN and SYGVQD (reference sequence). V was pared by 3 bases and J by 5 bases, with 10 bases between. The CDR3 is made up of 13 amino acids. The chain's CDR3 is CASSEQQFTEAFF. As DNA, the CDR3 is TGCGCCAGCAGTGAACAACAGTTTACTGAAGCTTTCTTT.

The CDR3 protein is CATSDWVAGGYYQFF. The CDR3 DNA reads as TGTGCCACCAGTGATTGGGTAGCGGGAGGTTATTACCAGTTCTTC. J is TRBJ2-1 and V is TRBV24-1, with 10 bases matching TRBD2. From germline, CDR1 is KGHDR and CDR2 SFDVKD. V lost 2 bases, J lost 13 bases, and 10 bases stayed unmatched. The CDR3 spans 15 residues.

The rearrangement joins TRBV27 to TRBJ2-7; D is possibly TRBD2 (6 bases). The CDR3 covers 14 residues. Germline V lookup: CDR1 MNHEY, CDR2 SMNVEV (reference sequence). V was trimmed by 6 bases and J by 5 bases, leaving 17 bases between them. DNA for the CDR3: TGTGCCAGCAGGCCCCGGGACGGCGGGGACGAGCAGTACTTC. Protein: CASRPRDGGDEQYF.

The chain joins TRBV5-1 to TRBJ2-1; 9 bases are a match to TRBD1. The germline CDR1 and CDR2 sequences are SGHRS and YFSETQ. CDR3 length equals 14 residues. The trim removed 3 bases at V and 5 bases at J, leaving 3 bases unmatched. The CDR3 here is CASSYRGPNNEQFF. In DNA form, the CDR3 reads TGCGCCAGCAGCTACAGGGGGCCCAACAATGAGCAGTTCTTC.

This rearrangement joins TRBV28 to TRBJ1-5; 8 nucleotides line up with TRBD1. CDR1 and CDR2 from the germline V gene are MDHEN and SYDVKM. The CDR3 is made up of 19 amino acids. Germline trimming cut 6 bases from V and 1 base from J; bases unmatched to any gene: 17. CDR3 amino acids: CASSLDRVWGDNSNQPQHF. CDR3 DNA: TGTGCCAGCAGCCTGGACAGGGTATGGGGTGATAACAGCAATCAGCCCCAGCATTTT.

This clone was seen only once. Other nucleotide sequences from this sample produce the same CDR3. J is TRBJ2-7 and V is TRBV28; no clear D. CDR1 MDHEN and CDR2 SYDVKM come from the germline V gene. Between the trimmed V and J ends, which lost 6 bases and 2 bases, there was a span of 5 bases. The CDR3 spans 11 residues. The chain's CDR3 is CASSSAYEQYF. The CDR3 DNA sequence: TGTGCCAGCAGCTCCGCCTACGAGCAGTACTTC. Using reference TRBV28 and TRBJ2-7 for the parts outside the CDR3, the full variable domain is DVKVTQSSRYLVKRTGEKVFLECVQDMDHENMFWYRQDPGLGLRLIYFSYDVKMKEKGDIPEGYSVSREKKERFSLILESASTNQTSMYLCASSSAYEQYFGPGTRLTVT.

The J gene is TRBJ1-6, the V gene TRBV3-1 (or the pseudogene TRBV3-2); 7 bases match TRBD1. V was pared by 1 base and J by 10 bases, with 7 bases of the junction left unmatched. Per germline, CDR1 LGHDT and CDR2 YNNKEL (reference sequence). This CDR3 has 15 residues. CDR3 amino acids: CASSQGGQFYSPLHF. The CDR3 DNA reads as TGTGCCAGCAGCCAAGGGGGACAGTTCTACTCACCCCTCCACTTT.

V usage is TRBV7-8 and J usage is TRBJ1-3; a weak D match, TRBD1 (5 bases). CDR1 and CDR2 from the germline V gene are SGHVS and FQNEAQ. Trimming removed 0 bases at V and 7 bases at J, with 16 bases between. This CDR3 comprises 16 residues. The CDR3 sequence: CASSLAGARGGNTIYF. Written as DNA, the CDR3 is TGTGCCAGCAGCTTAGCAGGGGCGCGCGGGGGTAACACCATATATTTT.

This chain joins TRBV7-3 and TRBJ2-1; 9 positions agree with TRBD2. CDR3 size: 16 residues. The germline gives CDR1 SGHTA, CDR2 FQGTGA. V lost 5 bases, J lost 0 bases, and 5 bases stayed unmatched. The CDR3 loop is CASSSSSGTSYNEQFF. CDR3 DNA sequence: TGTGCCAGCAGCAGTTCTAGCGGGACCTCCTACAATGAGCAGTTCTTC. Together with reference TRBV7-3 and TRBJ2-1, the CDR3 gives the full variable domain: GAGVSQTPSNKVTEKGKYVELRCDPISGHTALYWYRQSLGQGPEFLIYFQGTGAADDSGLPNDRFFAVRPEGSVSTLKIQRTERGDSAVYLCASSSSSGTSYNEQFFGPGTRLTVL.

CDR3 sequence: CASKGTGITGELFF. CDR3 bases: TGTGCCAGCAAGGGGACAGGGATCACCGGGGAGCTGTTTTTT. The chain joins TRBV28 to TRBJ2-2; 9 bases line up with TRBD1. V trimming: 7 bases; J trimming: 4 bases; junction bases outside the gene matches: 4. This CDR3 has 14 residues. Germline assignment: CDR1 MDHEN and CDR2 SYDVKM.

CDR3 coding DNA: TGTGCCAGCAGCGAAACTAGCGGGAGCTTCCGTGGGGGATACGAGCAGTACTTC. Protein product: CASSETSGSFRGGYEQYF. This chain links TRBV5-6 with TRBJ2-7; 11 bases agree with TRBD2. This CDR3 region has 18 residues. Germline V gives CDR1 SGHDT, CDR2 YYEEEE. Trimming removed 4 bases from V and 4 bases from J; junction bases left unmatched: 16.

Only one count was recorded for this clone. This rearrangement joins TRBV3-1 (or the pseudogene TRBV3-2) to TRBJ2-5; D is perhaps TRBD1 (5 bases). Germline V CDR1 and CDR2: LGHDT, YNNKEL (reference sequence). The V end lost 0 bases, the J end lost 6 bases, and 20 bases lay between the germline ends. This CDR3 region has 17 residues. CDR3 DNA sequence: TGTGCCAGCAGCCAAGATCGGTCCGGACAATTGGGGAAGACCCAGTACTTC. This gives the protein CASSQDRSGQLGKTQYF.

The rearrangement joins TRBV11-2 to TRBJ2-5; TRBD1 agrees at 7 bases. Germline CDR1 reads SGHAT; CDR2 reads FQNNGV. The ends lost 2 bases at V and 2 bases at J; junction bases unmatched: 8. CDR3 length equals 16 residues. In DNA form, the CDR3 reads TGTGCCAGCAGCTTATCACAGGGGCAGGCACAAGAGACCCAGTACTTC. Residues: CASSLSQGQAQETQYF.

This sequence joins TRBV3-1 (or the pseudogene TRBV3-2) and TRBJ2-7; 13 positions agree with TRBD2. The CDR3 loop spans 14 amino acids. CDR1 and CDR2 from the germline V gene are LGHDT and YNNKEL (reference sequence). V trimming: 3 bases; J trimming: 4 bases; junction bases outside the gene matches: 0. The CDR3 sequence: CASSQGLAGYEQYF. Written as DNA, the CDR3 is TGTGCCAGCAGCCAGGGACTAGCGGGGTACGAGCAGTACTTC.

Remarks on this clone: The same CDR3 can be traced to other DNA sequences in this sample. The rearrangement joins TRBV20-1 to TRBJ1-6; D is unclear. The ends were cut back, 6 bases at V and 7 bases at J, with 7 bases in the middle. CDR3 length: 11 residues. The V gene's germline CDR1 is DFQATT and CDR2 SNEGSKA (reference sequence). In DNA, the CDR3 is TGCAGTGCCCCCGGGAATTCACCCCTCCACTTT. It specifies CSAPGNSPLHF.

The rearrangement links TRBV28 to TRBJ1-5; TRBD1 matches 7 bases. This CDR3 region has 12 residues. V lost 9 bases to trimming and J lost 9 bases; unmatched junction nucleotides: 8. CDR1 is MDHEN, CDR2 SYDVKM, per germline. The CDR3 sequence is CASTGDLWPQHF. The CDR3 region has the DNA TGTGCCAGTACAGGGGACCTTTGGCCCCAGCATTTT.

Comments on this clone: This CDR3 is also generated by other DNA sequences in the sample. The chain has TRBV5-1 and TRBJ1-4; the D gene is possibly TRBD1 (5 bases). Germline CDR1 SGHRS, CDR2 YFSETQ. This CDR3 spans 15 amino acids. Trimming removed 1 base from V and 6 bases from J, with 13 bases in between. In DNA form, the CDR3 reads TGCGCCAGCAGCTTGAGGGGATCCGGCGATGAAAAACTGTTTTTT. It yields the protein CASSLRGSGDEKLFF.

J is TRBJ1-6 and V is TRBV9, with 7 nucleotides matching TRBD1. The CDR3 is 19 amino acids. V lost 0 bases, J lost 0 bases, and 9 bases stayed unmatched. The germline gives CDR1 SGDLS, CDR2 YYNGEE. CDR3 in DNA: TGTGCCAGCAGCGTAGAAAGTTTGGACAGGTTCTCCTATAATTCACCCCTCCACTTT. Translated: CASSVESLDRFSYNSPLHF.

The V and J genes are TRBV28 and TRBJ2-7; 8 bases fit TRBD1. Per germline, CDR1 MDHEN and CDR2 SYDVKM. The CDR3 contains 15 residues. V was pared by 2 bases and J by 4 bases, with 7 bases of the junction left unmatched. CDR3 residues: CASSLISGGRYEQYF. In DNA form, the CDR3 reads TGTGCCAGCAGTTTAATATCAGGGGGCAGGTACGAGCAGTACTTC.

V usage is TRBV10-2 and J usage is TRBJ2-5; 8 bases match TRBD2. The CDR3 covers 16 residues. J gave up 2 bases and V 10 bases, and 15 bases lay outside the gene matches. CDR1 and CDR2 from the germline V gene are WSHSY and SAAADI. This chain's CDR3 is CATRAGEGLLQETQYF. Written as DNA, the CDR3 is TGCGCCACCCGAGCGGGAGAAGGGCTCCTGCAAGAGACCCAGTACTTC.

The chain employs TRBV18 and TRBJ2-3; the match to TRBD1 covers 9 bases. V shed 6 bases and J 3 bases; nucleotides not matched to a gene: 7. The CDR3 consists of 15 residues. CDR1 and CDR2 from the germline V gene are KGHSH and LQKENI. CDR3 loop: CASSPGTGITDTQYF. The CDR3, as DNA: TGTGCCAGCTCCCCGGGGACAGGGATAACAGATACGCAGTATTTT.

The chain has TRBV28 and TRBJ1-5; TRBD1 is a possible D gene (6 bases). Deletions cut 3 bases from V and 6 bases from J, with 15 bases between. CDR1 and CDR2 (germline): MDHEN, SYDVKM. The CDR3 contains 15 residues. The CDR3 DNA reads as TGTGCCAGCAGTTTCCCCGGGGGGCCGGGTCAGCCCCAGCATTTT. This codes for CASSFPGGPGQPQHF.

The chain uses TRBV24-1 and TRBJ2-2, with TRBD2 matching over 12 bases. CDR3 length: 19 amino acids. The germline CDR1 and CDR2 sequences are KGHDR and SFDVKD. J was trimmed by 8 bases and V by 0 bases; bases with no gene match: 12. This CDR3 is CATSDLGTSGRSRAGELFF. The CDR3 DNA sequence: TGTGCCACCAGTGATTTGGGTACTAGCGGGAGGTCCCGAGCGGGGGAGCTGTTTTTT.

J is TRBJ1-3 and V is TRBV25-1, with 9 bases identical to TRBD1. With V trimmed by 3 bases and J by 2 bases, 5 bases remained unmatched. Germline CDR1 reads MGHDK; CDR2 reads SYGVNS. CDR3 length: 16 amino acids. Here the CDR3 reads CASSDTTGGAGNTIYF. CDR3 nucleotide sequence: TGTGCCAGCAGTGATACGACAGGGGGAGCTGGAAACACCATATATTTT. The entire variable domain, with the rest obtained from reference TRBV25-1 and TRBJ1-3, is as follows: EADIYQTPRYLVIGTGKKITLECSQTMGHDKMYWYQQDPGMELHLIHYSYGVNSTEKGDLSSESTVSRIRTEHFPLTLESARPSHTSQYLCASSDTTGGAGNTIYFGEGSWLTVV.